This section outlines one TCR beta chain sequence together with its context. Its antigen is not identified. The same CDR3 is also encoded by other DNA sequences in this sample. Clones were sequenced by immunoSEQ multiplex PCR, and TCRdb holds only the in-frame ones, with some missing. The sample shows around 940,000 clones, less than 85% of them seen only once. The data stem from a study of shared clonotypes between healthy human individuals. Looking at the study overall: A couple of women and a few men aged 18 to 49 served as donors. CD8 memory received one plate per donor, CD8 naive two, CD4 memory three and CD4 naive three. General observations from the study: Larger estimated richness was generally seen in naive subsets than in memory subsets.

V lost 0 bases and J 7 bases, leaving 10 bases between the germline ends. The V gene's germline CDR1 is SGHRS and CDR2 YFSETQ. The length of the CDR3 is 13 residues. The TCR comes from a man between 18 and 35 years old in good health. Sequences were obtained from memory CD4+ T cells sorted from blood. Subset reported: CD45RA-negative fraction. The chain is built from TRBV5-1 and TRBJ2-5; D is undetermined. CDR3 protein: CASSLDPGGTQYF. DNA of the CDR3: TGCGCCAGCAGCTTGGACCCGGGCGGGACCCAGTACTTC.